The clone carrying this T cell receptor (beta chain) was picked up many times. Its antigen is still unknown. Per sequencing run, 15-18 subjects together gave over 170 million TCR-beta sequences. TCRdb passed the 5' RACE reads through MiXCR, listing each CDR3 protein once. In the table there are about 120,000 distinct CDR3 sequences, roughly 3.2% of which are singletons. V gave up 7 bases and J gave up 0 bases, with 13 bases separating them. CDR1 LNHDA and CDR2 SQIVND come from the germline V gene (reference sequence). This CDR3 has 15 residues. This sample is part of a study of neurological immune-mediated disorders. Study results and caveats: Expansion of TCR clones was greatest in HTLV-1-associated myelopathy and smallest in multiple sclerosis, where it fell below that of healthy controls. Expanded clones shared no identical CDR3 amino acid sequences across subjects, which suggested private TCR-beta repertoires in all groups.

This sequence was found in a woman aged 25-40 years with multiple sclerosis. Sequencing input: PBMCs. The chain combines TRBV19 with TRBJ1-5, with D uncertain. The DNA of the CDR3 is TGTGCCAGTAAGATTCTGGGTTATAGCAATCAGCCCCAGCATTTT. Protein sequence: CASKILGYSNQPQHF. Complete variable domain (other parts from reference TRBV19 and TRBJ1-5): DGGITQSPKYLFRKEGQNVTLSCEQNLNHDAMYWYRQDPGQGLRLIYYSQIVNDFQKGDIAEGYSVSREKKESFPLTVTSAQKNPTAFYLCASKILGYSNQPQHFGDGTRLSIL.